This T cell receptor beta chain was recovered during a study of blood T cell repertoires in COVID-19 (dated by TCRdb to the early 2020s). In terms of the full investigation: Samples from collaborators originated in the United States, Italy and Spain and spanned both the acute and convalescent phases of COVID-19. The prospective study material was composed of cDNA or gDNA derived from T cells, B-cell-depleted T cells, or PBMCs. Subjects who had been exposed to COVID-19, were actively infected with it, or had recovered from it provided the deeply sampled blood TCRbeta repertoires that made up the dataset. A freely available public database, intended as a resource for researchers studying the immune response to SARS-CoV-2, is where the repertoires were released. Samples were obtained from the ongoing ImmuneRACE study (first 160 participants) and from about 1,300 subjects provided by 6 global collaborators. A de-identified subject ID, COVID-19 status, age in years and sex were almost always included in the sample metadata. HLA class I and class II types, where available, came from metadata supplied by the sample provider rather than from assay-based typing.

TCRbeta CDR3 regions were amplified from genomic DNA by means of the immunoSEQ Assay, a bias-controlled multiplex PCR. In the paper's pipeline: Within the assay, amplification of reference gene primers was used to estimate how many nucleated cells each sample contained. To quantify the absolute abundance of each unique TCRbeta CDR3 rearrangement, sequence reads were collapsed and filtered. For each sample, productive Simpson clonality was calculated as the square root of Simpson's diversity index over productive rearrangements. This is the immuneACCESS table as TCRdb keeps it, with only in-frame sequences that have V and J called. A part of the clones is gone; compared with another copy, unresolved V genes explain less than half, and the rest is unexplained. Clone size and V and J calls were adopted from that table, with D and trimming inferred from the DNA. The sample records some 280,000 clones, roughly 88% of which are singletons. The biggest ten clones account for about 3% of the sample.

Whole blood was collected in K2EDTA tubes by collaborating institutions according to the institutions' own protocols. For TCRbeta analysis, collaborator samples were shipped as frozen whole blood, as isolated PBMCs, or as DNA extracted from either sample type. Remarks on this clone: Its antigen remains unidentified. No quality values exist for individual bases; no much larger clone is one base distant.

Results the study describes overall, beyond this receptor: Clinical and demographic metadata were provided uncurated, with the amount varying by source and participant.

The source of this sequence is a woman under 40 with active or convalescent COVID-19. The sample consisted of peripheral blood.

The CDR3 region has the sequence CASSPTTGAKNIQYF. The base sequence is TGTGCCAGCAGCCCTACCACGGGGGCCAAAAACATTCAGTACTTC. The chain was built from TRBV7-9 and TRBJ2-4; TRBD2 could be the D gene, as 5 bases match. The cysteine opens and the phenylalanine closes a CDR3 of 15 amino acids. The DNA shown is the 45-base CDR3, in frame from base 1. CDR1 and CDR2 are read off the germline V gene (reference sequence) as SEHNR and FQNEAQ. V sheds 5 bases and J sheds 1 base, leaving 12 bases between their ends.